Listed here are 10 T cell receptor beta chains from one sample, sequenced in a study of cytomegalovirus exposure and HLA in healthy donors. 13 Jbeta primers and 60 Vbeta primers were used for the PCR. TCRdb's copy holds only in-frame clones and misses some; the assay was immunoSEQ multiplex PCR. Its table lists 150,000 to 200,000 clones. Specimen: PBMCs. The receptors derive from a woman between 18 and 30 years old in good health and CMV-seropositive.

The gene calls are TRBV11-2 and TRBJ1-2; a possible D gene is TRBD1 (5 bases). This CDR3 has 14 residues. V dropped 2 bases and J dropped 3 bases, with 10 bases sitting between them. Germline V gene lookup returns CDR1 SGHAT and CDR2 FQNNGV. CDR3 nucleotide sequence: TGTGCCAGCAGCTTAATGTGGGGGGACTATGGCTACACCTTC. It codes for CASSLMWGDYGYTF.

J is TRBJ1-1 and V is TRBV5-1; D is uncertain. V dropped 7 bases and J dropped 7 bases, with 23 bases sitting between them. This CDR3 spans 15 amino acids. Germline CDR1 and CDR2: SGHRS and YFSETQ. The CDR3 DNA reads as TGCGCCAGCCAACCCATGGGCCCTACCTTAGGTGAAGCTTTCTTT. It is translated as CASQPMGPTLGEAFF.

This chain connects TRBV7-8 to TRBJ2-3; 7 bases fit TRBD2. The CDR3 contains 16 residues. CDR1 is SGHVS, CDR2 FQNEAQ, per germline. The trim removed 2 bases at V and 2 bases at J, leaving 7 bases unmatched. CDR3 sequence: CASSLIASGHTDTQYF. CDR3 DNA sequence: TGTGCCAGCAGCTTAATAGCTAGCGGACACACAGATACGCAGTATTTT.

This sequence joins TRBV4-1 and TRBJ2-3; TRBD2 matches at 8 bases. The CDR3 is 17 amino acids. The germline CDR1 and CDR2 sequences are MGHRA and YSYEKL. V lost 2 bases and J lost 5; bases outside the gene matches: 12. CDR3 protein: CASSQQRTSRGLDTQYF. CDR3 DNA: TGCGCCAGCAGCCAACAACGGACTAGCCGTGGGCTAGATACGCAGTATTTT.

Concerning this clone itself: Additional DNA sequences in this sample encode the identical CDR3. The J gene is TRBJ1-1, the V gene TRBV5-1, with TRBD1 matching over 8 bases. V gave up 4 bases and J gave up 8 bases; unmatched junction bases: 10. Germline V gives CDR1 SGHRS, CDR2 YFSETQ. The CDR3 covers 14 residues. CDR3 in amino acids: CASSPGQGRAEAFF. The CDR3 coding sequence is TGCGCCAGCAGCCCAGGACAGGGCAGAGCGGAAGCTTTCTTT.

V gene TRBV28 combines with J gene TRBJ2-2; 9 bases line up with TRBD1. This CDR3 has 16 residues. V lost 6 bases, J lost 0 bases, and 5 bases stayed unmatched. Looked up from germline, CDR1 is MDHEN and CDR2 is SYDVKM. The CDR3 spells CASRYDRGTNTGELFF. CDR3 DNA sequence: TGTGCCAGCAGGTACGACAGGGGGACGAACACCGGGGAGCTGTTTTTT.

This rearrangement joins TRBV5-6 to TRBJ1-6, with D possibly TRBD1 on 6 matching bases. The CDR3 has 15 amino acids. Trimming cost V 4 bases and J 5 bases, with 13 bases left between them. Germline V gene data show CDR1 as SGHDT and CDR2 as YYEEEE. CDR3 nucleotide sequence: TGTGCCAGCAGCCTCCAGGGGCCCAATAATTCACCCCTCCACTTT. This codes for CASSLQGPNNSPLHF.

Written as DNA, the CDR3 is TGTGCCAGCAGGCTGGGGCAGGGGGCCTCTGAAGCTTTCTTT. Its translation is CASRLGQGASEAFF. The V and J genes are TRBV2 and TRBJ1-1; 8 bases match TRBD1. Germline V gene sequence: CDR1 SNHLY, CDR2 FYNNEI. The CDR3 is 14 amino acids. V was clipped by 6 bases and J by 6 bases; unmatched bases: 9.

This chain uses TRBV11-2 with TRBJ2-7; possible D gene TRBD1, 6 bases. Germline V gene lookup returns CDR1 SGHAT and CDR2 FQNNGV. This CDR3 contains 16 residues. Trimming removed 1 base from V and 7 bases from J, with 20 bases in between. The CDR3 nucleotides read TGTGCCAGCAGCTTAGTTTCAACGGCAGGGGTACAGGAGCAGTACTTC. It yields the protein CASSLVSTAGVQEQYF.

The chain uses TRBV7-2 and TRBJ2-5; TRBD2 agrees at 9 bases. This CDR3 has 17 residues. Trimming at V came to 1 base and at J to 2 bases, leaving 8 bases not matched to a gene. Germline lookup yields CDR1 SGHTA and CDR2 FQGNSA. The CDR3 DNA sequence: TGTGCCAGCAGCTTAGGGCTAGCGGGACGGGGACAAGAGACCCAGTACTTC. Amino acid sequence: CASSLGLAGRGQETQYF. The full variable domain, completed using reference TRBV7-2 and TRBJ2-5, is GAGVSQSPSNKVTEKGKDVELRCDPISGHTALYWYRQSLGQGLEFLIYFQGNSAPDKSGLPSDRFSAERTGGSVSTLTIQRTQQEDSAVYLCASSLGLAGRGQETQYFGPGTRLLVL.